These T cell receptor beta chains were read from a single sample in a study of T cells in Graves' hyperthyroidism and ophthalmopathy. One entry per CDR3 protein, called by TCRdb with MiXCR from the multiplex PCR reads. The sample comprises about 500,000 distinct CDR3 sequences, roughly 14% of which are singletons, and 17% rests with the top ten. Specimen: blood. These receptors originate from a woman between 18 and 30 years old with Graves' hyperthyroidism. CDR3s include the opening cysteine and the closing phenylalanine or tryptophan. The D gene is left open where the match is weak. Size tells how often a clone was seen (once, few, many) or the class of an expanded clone, and some rows leave it out.

cdr3_length	v_call	d_call	clone_size	j_call	cdr3_nt	cdr3_aa
16	TRBV27	NA	many	TRBJ2-3	TGTGCCAGCAGTCCCCGGGCTACCCTCAGCACAGATACGCAGTATTTT	CASSPRATLSTDTQYF
17	TRBV20-1	NA	many	TRBJ2-1	TGCAGTGCTAGATTTGACGGTTTGCTAGTCGGGCATAATGAGCAGTTCTTC	CSARFDGLLVGHNEQFF
16	TRBV27	NA	many	TRBJ2-1	TGTGCCAGCAGTTTTGGTGGACACGGCTCCTACAATGAGCAGTTCTTC	CASSFGGHGSYNEQFF
14	TRBV29-1	NA	few	TRBJ1-4	TGCTGCGTCGCCGTGGGGGGAGTGTATGAAAAACTGTTTTTT	CCVAVGGVYEKLFF
15	TRBV27	TRBD2	many	TRBJ2-1	TGTGCCAGCAGCTTCGGACTAGCGAGGTACAATGAGCAGTTCTTC	CASSFGLARYNEQFF
14	TRBV20-1	NA	few	TRBJ2-5	TGCAGTGCTTCGGACAGGCCGGGAGGGGAGACCCAGTACTTC	CSASDRPGGETQYF
15	TRBV7-9	NA	few	TRBJ1-1	TGTGCCAGCAGCTCAGTCATAGGCCTGAACACTGAAGCTTTCTTT	CASSSVIGLNTEAFF
16	TRBV19	TRBD2	many	TRBJ2-1	TGTGCCAGTGGGAGGACTAGCGGGAGGCCTGGGAATGAGCAGTTCTTC	CASGRTSGRPGNEQFF
14	TRBV5-5	NA	NA	TRBJ1-2	TGTGCCAGCAGCTTGAATCAGATCGGCTATGGCTACACCTTC	CASSLNQIGYGYTF
16	TRBV6-1	NA	NA	TRBJ2-2	TGTGCCACCCTCTTAGGGGTTAGGGCGAACACCGGGGAGCTGTTTTTT	CATLLGVRANTGELFF
16	TRBV4-1	NA	NA	TRBJ2-3	TGCGCCAGCAGCCAAGAGACAGACCCCTGGGTAGATACGCAGTATTTT	CASSQETDPWVDTQYF
16	TRBV7-6	TRBD2	many	TRBJ2-7	TGTGCCAGCAGCTCCCAACTAGCGGGAGGGGACTACGAGCAGTACTTC	CASSSQLAGGDYEQYF
15	TRBV7-2	NA	many	TRBJ1-5	TGTGCCAGCAGCTTAGACGGGCGGGGAAATCAGCCCCAGCATTTT	CASSLDGRGNQPQHF
21	TRBV6-2/TRBV6-3	TRBD2	many	TRBJ2-5	TGTGCCAGCAGTTACTCCGTGAGGGTAGCGGGAGTACAAGGCCCCCAAGGGACCCAGTACTTC	CASSYSVRVAGVQGPQGTQYF
17	TRBV7-8	TRBD2	many	TRBJ2-3	TGTGCCAGCAGCTTAGTGCTAGCGGGAGCGGCTGGAGATACGCAGTATTTT	CASSLVLAGAAGDTQYF
18	TRBV20-1	TRBD2	few	TRBJ2-2	TGCAGTGCTAGGGATCAGACTAGCGGGAGGGCGAACACCGGGGAGCTGTTTTTT	CSARDQTSGRANTGELFF
15	TRBV11-3	TRBD1	many	TRBJ2-2	TGTGCCAGCAGCTCTAACAGGGGAAGGGGCGGGGAGCTGTTTTTT	CASSSNRGRGGELFF
13	TRBV30	NA	many	TRBJ1-5	TGTGCCTGGAACCAGGGCTTCGGTCAGCCCCAGCATTTT	CAWNQGFGQPQHF
20	TRBV28	TRBD1	many	TRBJ1-5	TGTGCCAGCAGGGCCGCAATCCGGGACAGGGGGCTGTATAGCAATCAGCCCCAGCATTTT	CASRAAIRDRGLYSNQPQHF
12	TRBV20-1	NA	NA	TRBJ1-2	TGCAGTGCTAAGAATCCCCGGCGAGGCTACACCTTC	CSAKNPRRGYTF
14	TRBV10-1	NA	many	TRBJ2-1	TGCGCCAGCAGTGCTATGAGCTCCTACAATGAGCAGTTCTTC	CASSAMSSYNEQFF
14	TRBV30	TRBD2	NA	TRBJ2-1	TGTGCCTGGAGTGGAGCGGGAGTCCGCAATGAGCAGTTCTTC	CAWSGAGVRNEQFF
16	TRBV6-2/TRBV6-3	TRBD2	many	TRBJ2-7	TGTGCCAGCGCTCAGTGGGAGACTAGCGGGAGCTACGAGCAGTACTTC	CASAQWETSGSYEQYF
15	TRBV9	TRBD2	few	TRBJ2-7	TGTGCCAGCAACAGTTTCCTGGCGGGAGATTACGAGCAGTACTTC	CASNSFLAGDYEQYF
13	TRBV27	NA	many	TRBJ1-1	TGTGCCAGCAGGCCCAGGGGGAACACTGAAGCTTTCTTT	CASRPRGNTEAFF
14	TRBV9	NA	many	TRBJ1-5	TGTGCCAGCAGCGAAACGGACAGCCATCAGCCCCAGCATTTT	CASSETDSHQPQHF
14	TRBV13	TRBD1	many	TRBJ2-2	TGTGCCAGCAGCTGGACAGGGCGGACCGGGGAGCTGTTTTTT	CASSWTGRTGELFF
18	TRBV12-3/TRBV12-4	TRBD1	NA	TRBJ2-2	TGTGCCAGCAGTTTCTTCGGGACCCGACAGGGGATCACCGGGGAGCTGTTTTTT	CASSFFGTRQGITGELFF
15	TRBV2	NA	many	TRBJ2-2	TGTGCCAGCACTCCCCGGGACTTGGTCACCGGGGAGCTGTTTTTT	CASTPRDLVTGELFF